A selection of T cell receptor beta chains follows, all from one sample in a study of CD8+ T cells in alopecia areata. Produced via immunoSEQ multiplex PCR; TCRdb's table is partial and in-frame only. The data show 80,000 to 100,000 clones, roughly 42% seen once. Source material: CD4+ T cells sorted from blood. The receptors derive from a human donor with alopecia areata. Each CDR3 is given with its conserved first and last residue. The D gene is left open where the match is weak. Clone size is given for some rows only: seen once, a few or many times, or a class if the clone is expanded.

>.|TRBJ1-2|TRBV30|.
TGTGCCTGGATCGGTGTAAATAACTATGGCTACACCTTC
CAWIGVNNYGYTF
>.|TRBJ1-3|TRBV29-1|.
TGCAGCGTTCTTCCCTCTGGAAACACCATATATTTT
CSVLPSGNTIYF
>TRBD1|TRBJ2-5|TRBV11-2|few
TGTGCCAGCAGAGATTACAGGGGAAAAGAGACCCAGTACTTC
CASRDYRGKETQYF
>.|TRBJ1-3|TRBV29-1|.
TGCAGCGTTGCGTCGAGCTCTGGAAACACCATATATTTT
CSVASSSGNTIYF
>TRBD1|TRBJ2-2|TRBV29-1|.
TGCAGCGTTTCGGACAGGGGTGAAACCGGGGAGCTGTTTTTT
CSVSDRGETGELFF
>TRBD1|TRBJ1-2|TRBV29-1|.
TGCAGCGCTGGGGACAGGGGCGGCTACACCTTC
CSAGDRGGYTF
>.|TRBJ1-1|TRBV20-1|.
TGCAGTGCTACATACACTGAAGCTTTCTTT
CSATYTEAFF
>TRBD1|TRBJ2-7|TRBV29-1|few
TGCAGCGGCGCACCGGGACAGGGGTCCTACGAGCAGTACTTC
CSGAPGQGSYEQYF
>.|TRBJ1-1|TRBV7-9|few
TGTGCCAGCAGCTTCCCGGGAACGAACACTGAAGCTTTCTTT
CASSFPGTNTEAFF
>.|TRBJ2-7|TRBV29-1|.
TGCAGCGTTGAAGACGGTCAGGGGGGATACGAGCAGTACTTC
CSVEDGQGGYEQYF
>.|TRBJ2-3|TRBV4-1|once
TGCGCCAGCAGCCAACCGGCAGGGGAGATCGCAGATACGCAGTATTTT
CASSQPAGEIADTQYF
>TRBD1|TRBJ2-2|TRBV29-1|.
TGCAGCGTCGGGACAGGGGTGAACACCGGGGAGCTGTTTTTT
CSVGTGVNTGELFF
>.|TRBJ2-5|TRBV7-9|.
TGTGCCAGCAGCTTAGACACCCAAGAGACCCAGTACTTC
CASSLDTQETQYF
>TRBD1|TRBJ2-7|TRBV27|few
TGTGCCAGCAGGGGGACAGGGAGCCTCTCCTACGAGCAGTACTTC
CASRGTGSLSYEQYF
>TRBD1|TRBJ1-4|TRBV5-1|.
TGCGCCAGCAGCTTGATAGGGGGCAATGAAAAACTGTTTTTT
CASSLIGGNEKLFF
>TRBD1|TRBJ1-6|TRBV7-9|few
TGTGCCAGCAGCAAACGTCCCGGGACAGGAAATTCACCCCTCCACTTT
CASSKRPGTGNSPLHF
>.|TRBJ2-3|TRBV29-1|.
TGCAGCGTTGGAGGGAACACAGATACGCAGTATTTT
CSVGGNTDTQYF
>TRBD1|TRBJ2-2|TRBV29-1|few
TGCAGCGTGTCGTATGTGTCAGGGGGTACCGGGGAGCTGTTTTTT
CSVSYVSGGTGELFF
>TRBD1|TRBJ1-5|TRBV4-2|few
TGTGCCAGCAGCCAGGACAGGGATTATCAGCCCCAGCATTTT
CASSQDRDYQPQHF
>TRBD2|TRBJ2-3|TRBV29-1|.
TGCAGCGTTGAGAGAGCGGGAGGATCAGATACGCAGTATTTT
CSVERAGGSDTQYF
>TRBD1|TRBJ1-5|TRBV29-1|.
TGCAGCGTCTTCGACAGGGGTGGGCCCCAGCATTTT
CSVFDRGGPQHF
>TRBD1|TRBJ2-7|TRBV7-8|.
TGTGCCAGCAGCCGCCGGGACAGGGAAAACGAGCAGTACTTC
CASSRRDRENEQYF
>.|TRBJ2-1|TRBV29-1|.
TGCAGCGGAGGGACGGGTTCCTACAATGAGCAGTTCTTC
CSGGTGSYNEQFF
>.|TRBJ2-5|TRBV27|.
TGTGCCAGCAAGGACACGCCGACGGGAGAGACCCAGTACTTC
CASKDTPTGETQYF
>TRBD2|TRBJ2-1|TRBV2|.
TGTGCCAGCAGGGGAGCGGGGGCGTACAATGAGCAGTTCTTC
CASRGAGAYNEQFF
>.|TRBJ2-5|TRBV6-5|.
TGTGCCAGCAGTCCTAGTATCATGGGGACCCAGTACTTC
CASSPSIMGTQYF
>.|TRBJ2-7|TRBV5-4|.
TGTGCCAGCAGCTTGGTGTCGGGAGATAACGAGCAGTACTTC
CASSLVSGDNEQYF
>TRBD1|TRBJ2-5|TRBV29-1|.
TGCAGCCCTCGGGACAGAAAGTTCCAAGAGACCCAGTACTTC
CSPRDRKFQETQYF
>.|TRBJ1-1|TRBV29-1|few
TGCAGCGTCAAAAAGGAAAACACTGAAGCTTTCTTT
CSVKKENTEAFF
>TRBD1|TRBJ1-4|TRBV28|.
TGTGCCAGCAACGCCGGGACAGGGGGTGAAAAACTGTTTTTT
CASNAGTGGEKLFF
>.|TRBJ1-3|TRBV9|.
TGTGCCAGCAGGCGAACATTCGTCGGAAACACCATATATTTT
CASRRTFVGNTIYF
>.|TRBJ2-5|TRBV7-2|.
TGTGCCAGCGCCTCTCCGGTCCAAGAGACCCAGTACTTC
CASASPVQETQYF
>TRBD2|TRBJ2-1|TRBV29-1|.
TGCAGCACGGGAGGGACTGTCCCTAGGCTGTTCTTC
CSTGGTVPRLFF
>TRBD1|TRBJ1-6|TRBV7-9|few
TGTGCCAGCAGCCCGTGGACAGGCGGCTCACCCCTCCACTTT
CASSPWTGGSPLHF
>.|TRBJ1-2|TRBV29-1|few
TGCAGCGTTGTGTGGGGCCGGGACTATGGCTACACCTTC
CSVVWGRDYGYTF
>.|TRBJ1-5|TRBV2|few
TGTGCCAGCGCGGCAGTAAATCAGCCCCAGCATTTT
CASAAVNQPQHF
>.|TRBJ2-2|TRBV30|few
TGTGCCTGGAGTGTGGCAGGGTCGAACACCGGGGAGCTGTTTTTT
CAWSVAGSNTGELFF
>.|TRBJ1-4|TRBV25-1|.
TGTGCCAGCAGTGAAGACTTCTTCCCAGGGAATGAAAAACTGTTTTTT
CASSEDFFPGNEKLFF
>.|TRBJ2-7|TRBV15|.
TGTGCCACCAGCAGAGATTACAGCATGCAGTACTTC
CATSRDYSMQYF
>.|TRBJ2-1|TRBV29-1|.
TGCAGCGTTATCACCGAGGGGGGGTGGACCTACAATGAGCAGTTCTTC
CSVITEGGWTYNEQFF
>.|TRBJ1-3|TRBV30|few
TGTGCCTGGAGTGTACGTGGGATCTCTGGAAACACCATATATTTT
CAWSVRGISGNTIYF
>TRBD2|TRBJ2-1|TRBV10-3|.
TGTGCCATCAGTGAGCAGGGACTAGCAGGCAATGAGCAGTTCTTC
CAISEQGLAGNEQFF